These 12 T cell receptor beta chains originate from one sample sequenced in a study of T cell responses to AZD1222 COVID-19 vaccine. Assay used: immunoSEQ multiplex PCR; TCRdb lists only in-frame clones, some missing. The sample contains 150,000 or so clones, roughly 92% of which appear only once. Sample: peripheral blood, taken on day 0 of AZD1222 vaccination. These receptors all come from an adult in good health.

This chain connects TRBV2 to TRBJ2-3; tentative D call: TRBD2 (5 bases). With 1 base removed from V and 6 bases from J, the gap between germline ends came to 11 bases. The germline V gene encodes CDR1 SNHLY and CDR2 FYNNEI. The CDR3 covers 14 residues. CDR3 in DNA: TGTGCCAGCAGTGAAGGGACTGCCAGGGATACGCAGTATTTT. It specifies CASSEGTARDTQYF. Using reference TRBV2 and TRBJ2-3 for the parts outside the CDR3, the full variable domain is EPEVTQTPSHQVTQMGQEVILRCVPISNHLYFYWYRQILGQKVEFLVSFYNNEISEKSEIFDDQFSVERPDGSNFTLKIRSTKLEDSAMYFCASSEGTARDTQYFGPGTRLTVL.

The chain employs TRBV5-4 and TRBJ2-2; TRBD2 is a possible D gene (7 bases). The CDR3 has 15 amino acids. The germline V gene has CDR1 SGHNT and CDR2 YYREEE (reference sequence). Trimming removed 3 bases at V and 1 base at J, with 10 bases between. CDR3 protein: CASSSGGWNTGELFF. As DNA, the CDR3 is TGTGCCAGCAGCTCGGGGGGCTGGAACACCGGGGAGCTGTTTTTT. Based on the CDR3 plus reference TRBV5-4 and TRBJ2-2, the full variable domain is ETGVTQSPTHLIKTRGQQVTLRCSSQSGHNTVSWYQQALGQGPQFIFQYYREEENGRGNFPPRFSGLQFPNYSSELNVNALELDDSALYLCASSSGGWNTGELFFGEGSRLTVL.

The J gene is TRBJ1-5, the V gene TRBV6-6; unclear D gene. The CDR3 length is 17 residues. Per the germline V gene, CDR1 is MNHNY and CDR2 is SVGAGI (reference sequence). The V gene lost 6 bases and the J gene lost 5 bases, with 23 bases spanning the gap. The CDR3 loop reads CASSRNPSGKKYQPQHF. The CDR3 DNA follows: TGTGCCAGCAGCCGAAACCCATCCGGGAAAAAATATCAGCCCCAGCATTTT.

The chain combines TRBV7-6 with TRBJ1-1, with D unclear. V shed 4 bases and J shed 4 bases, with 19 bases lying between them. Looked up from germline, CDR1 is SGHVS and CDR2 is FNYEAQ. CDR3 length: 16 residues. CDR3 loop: CASSSQRAGSGTEAFF. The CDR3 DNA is TGTGCCAGCAGCTCGCAGAGGGCGGGAAGTGGCACTGAAGCTTTCTTT.

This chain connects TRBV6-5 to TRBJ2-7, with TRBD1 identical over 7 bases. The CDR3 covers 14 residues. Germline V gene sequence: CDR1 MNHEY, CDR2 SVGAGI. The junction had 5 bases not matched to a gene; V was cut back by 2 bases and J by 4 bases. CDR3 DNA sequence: TGTGCCAGCAGTTACAGGGCAGGGGGTTACGAGCAGTACTTC. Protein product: CASSYRAGGYEQYF.

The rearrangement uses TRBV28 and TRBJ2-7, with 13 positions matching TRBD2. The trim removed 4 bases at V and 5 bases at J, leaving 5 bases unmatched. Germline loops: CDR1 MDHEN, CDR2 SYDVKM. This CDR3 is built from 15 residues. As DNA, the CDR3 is TGTGCCAGCAGTTGGACTAGCGGGAGAGTGAACGAGCAGTACTTC. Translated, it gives CASSWTSGRVNEQYF.

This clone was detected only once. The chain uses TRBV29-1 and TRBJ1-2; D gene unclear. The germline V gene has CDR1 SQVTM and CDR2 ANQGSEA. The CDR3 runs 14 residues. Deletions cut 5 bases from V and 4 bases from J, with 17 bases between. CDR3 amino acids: CSVLVGQTVYGYTF. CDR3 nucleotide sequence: TGCAGCGTTTTGGTCGGCCAGACCGTCTATGGCTACACCTTC.

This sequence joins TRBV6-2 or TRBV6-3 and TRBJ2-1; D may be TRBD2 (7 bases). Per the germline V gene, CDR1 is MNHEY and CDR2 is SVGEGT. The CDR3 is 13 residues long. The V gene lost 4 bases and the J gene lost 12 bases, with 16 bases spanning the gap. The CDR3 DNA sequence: TGTGCCAGCAGTTTTCTAGCGGAGGGGGGGCAGTTCTTC. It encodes CASSFLAEGGQFF.

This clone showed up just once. Written as DNA, the CDR3 is TGTGCCAGCAGCTCCACCGGAGGGGCTCTGCGGGCCGCTACGCAGTATTTT. It encodes CASSSTGGALRAATQYF. The chain combines TRBV7-2 with TRBJ2-3; possible D gene TRBD2, 6 bases. Germline CDR1 and CDR2: SGHTA and FQGNSA. The CDR3 loop spans 17 amino acids. Trimming took off 4 bases at V and 8 bases at J, with 25 bases between the two ends.

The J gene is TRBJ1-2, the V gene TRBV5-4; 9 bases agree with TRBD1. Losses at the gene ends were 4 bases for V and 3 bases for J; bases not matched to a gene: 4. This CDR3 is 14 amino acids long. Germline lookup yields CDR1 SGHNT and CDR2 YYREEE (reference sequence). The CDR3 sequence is CASSGGDRDYGYTF. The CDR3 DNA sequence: TGTGCCAGCAGCGGAGGGGACAGGGACTATGGCTACACCTTC.

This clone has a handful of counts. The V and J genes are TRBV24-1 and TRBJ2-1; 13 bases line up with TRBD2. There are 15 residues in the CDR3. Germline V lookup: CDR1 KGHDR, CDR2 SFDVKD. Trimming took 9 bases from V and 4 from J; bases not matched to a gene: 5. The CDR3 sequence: CATRPTSGRYNEQFF. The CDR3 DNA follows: TGTGCCACCCGACCGACTAGCGGGAGGTACAATGAGCAGTTCTTC.

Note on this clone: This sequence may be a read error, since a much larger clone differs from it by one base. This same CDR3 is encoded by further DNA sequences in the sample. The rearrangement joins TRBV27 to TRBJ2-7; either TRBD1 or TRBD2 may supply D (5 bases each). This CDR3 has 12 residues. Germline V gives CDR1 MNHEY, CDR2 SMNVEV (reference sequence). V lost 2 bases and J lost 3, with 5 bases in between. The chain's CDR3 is CASSLGGYEQYF. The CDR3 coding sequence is TGTGCCAGCAGTTTAGGGGGCTACGAGCAGTACTTC.